The 6 T cell receptor beta chains reported below all come from one sample, sequenced in a study of T cells in Graves' hyperthyroidism and ophthalmopathy (dated by TCRdb to the late 2010s). The receptor library was made with multiplex PCR. Sequenced on an Illumina HiSeq 2000. TCR beta CDR3 regions were amplified from RNA transcripts. A first-round RT-PCR of the TCR CDR3 used the HTBI primer set with the Qiagen OneStep RT-PCR kit. TCRdb applied fastp at Q25 and MiXCR to the public reads, then kept only in-frame beta chains. Records with the same CDR3 protein are collapsed into one entry carrying the most frequent genes and DNA. For this sample there are around 340,000 distinct CDR3 sequences; roughly 15% appear just once. Around 34% of the sample rests with the top ten. Sequenced: blood. The receptor source for this set is a man aged 25-40 years with Graves' hyperthyroidism.

This clonotype occurred many times. The chain combines TRBV30 with TRBJ2-1; no firm D call. CDR3 length: 10 amino acids. Germline assignment: CDR1 GTSNPN and CDR2 SVGIG (reference sequence). Here the CDR3 reads CALSGARQFF. The CDR3 region has the DNA TGTGCATTGTCCGGAGCCAGGCAGTTCTTC.

This clonotype has a count of ten or more. The chain carries TRBV27 and TRBJ1-5; tentatively, D is TRBD1 (5 bases). The CDR3 has 14 amino acids. Germline CDR1 and CDR2: MNHEY and SMNVEV (reference sequence). Trimming left V 5 bases short and J 7 bases short, with 15 bases between. DNA of the CDR3: TGTGCCAGCAGTGCCACGAGGGGATCACAGCCCCAGCATTTT. Its translation is CASSATRGSQPQHF.

Concerning this clonotype: At one end, the junction sequence differs from germline, possibly due to a read error. J is TRBJ2-1 and V is TRBV7-9; D perhaps matches TRBD2 (6 bases). This CDR3 comprises 14 residues. Per the germline V gene, CDR1 is SEHNR and CDR2 is FQNEAQ (reference sequence). The CDR3 coding sequence is TGTGCCAGCAGCCCGGACTACTCCTATAATGAGCAGTTCTTC. Translating gives CASSPDYSYNEQFF.

This clonotype was seen only a few times. This sequence joins TRBV6-1 and TRBJ2-3; D may match TRBD1 or TRBD2 (5 bases each). The CDR3 totals 16 residues. CDR1 is MNHNS, CDR2 SASEGT, per germline. Trimming removed 6 bases at V and 2 bases at J, with 18 bases between. This chain's CDR3 is CASRPGTTLLTDTQYF. The DNA for the CDR3 is TGTGCCAGCAGGCCTGGGACGACCCTACTCACAGATACGCAGTATTTT.

This clonotype has at least ten counts. This chain uses TRBV20-1 with TRBJ2-3; 9 nucleotides align to TRBD1. The CDR3 spans 13 residues. Germline CDR1 reads DFQATT; CDR2 reads SNEGSKA (reference sequence). The V and J ends lost 6 bases and 4 bases, in that order; junction bases with no gene match: 5. In DNA, the CDR3 is TGCAGTGCCGACAGGGGGAGCGCAGATACGCAGTATTTT. As protein: CSADRGSADTQYF.

This clonotype was counted between two and nine times. The rearrangement joins TRBV18 to TRBJ2-2; D might be TRBD2 (6 bases). The CDR3 covers 16 residues. Germline-derived CDR1 and CDR2 are KGHSH and LQKENI. V shed 0 bases and J shed 4 bases, with 12 bases lying between them. CDR3 nucleotide sequence: TGTGCCAGCTCACCACCGGGACGGGAGCCCACCGGGGAGCTGTTTTTT. Protein: CASSPPGREPTGELFF.